The subject of this entry is one T cell receptor (beta chain). The data originate from a study of blood T cell repertoires in COVID-19. Study background: T cells, B-cell-depleted T cells, or PBMCs provided the cDNA or gDNA that served as material.

Study processing details: Amplifying reference gene primers gave estimates of nucleated cell counts. The data were produced by immunoSEQ multiplex PCR, yet TCRdb's version contains in-frame clones alone and is incomplete. Clone size and the V and J calls come from that table; the DNA yielded D and trimming. The profile shows around 250,000 clones, approximately 87% of them singletons. The V end lost 4 bases, the J end lost 7 bases, and 17 bases lay between the germline ends. Germline V gene lookup returns CDR1 SGHTA and CDR2 FQGNSA. The CDR3 consists of 14 residues. V and J are TRBV7-2 and TRBJ2-7; D may be TRBD2 (5 bases). The sequenced sample was peripheral blood. The clonotype was recovered from a man in his sixties with acute or convalescent COVID-19. CDR3: CASSYTVPAGEQYF. CDR3 coding DNA: TGTGCCAGCAGCTACACGGTGCCGGCGGGTGAGCAGTACTTC.